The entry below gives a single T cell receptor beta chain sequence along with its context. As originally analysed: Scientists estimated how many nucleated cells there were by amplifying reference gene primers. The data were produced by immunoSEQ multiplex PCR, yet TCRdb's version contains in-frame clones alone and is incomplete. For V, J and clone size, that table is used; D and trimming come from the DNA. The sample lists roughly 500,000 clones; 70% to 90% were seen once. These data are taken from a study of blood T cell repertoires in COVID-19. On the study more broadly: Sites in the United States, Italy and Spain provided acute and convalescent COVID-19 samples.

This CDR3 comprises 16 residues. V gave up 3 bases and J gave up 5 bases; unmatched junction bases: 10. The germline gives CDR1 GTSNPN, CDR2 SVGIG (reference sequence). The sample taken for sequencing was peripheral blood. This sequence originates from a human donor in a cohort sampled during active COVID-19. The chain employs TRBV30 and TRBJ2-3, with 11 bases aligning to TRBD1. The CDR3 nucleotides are TGTGCCTGGAGAAATGGGGACAGGGGGTCCCAAGATACGCAGTATTTT. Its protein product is CAWRNGDRGSQDTQYF.